This T cell receptor (beta chain) was captured in a study of Ad26.COV2.S vaccination and SARS-CoV-2 variants. The CDR3 is 11 amino acids. V lost 9 bases to trimming and J lost 5 bases, with 11 bases between them. Germline CDR1 reads MNHEY; CDR2 reads SMNVEV (reference sequence). The sample's treatment: some 19 received Ad26.COV2.S at low or high dose, single or two shots; 5 received placebo; per-sample allocation not given. Samples were taken on day 63 after the first vaccine or placebo injection. Using immunoSEQ multiplex PCR, the repertoire was profiled, and TCRdb retains in-frame clones only, with some absent. Among about 350,000 clones listed, more than 85% were seen once. This clone was detected only a few times.

The sample in question was peripheral blood, obtained in a trial of Ad26.COV2.S vaccine versus placebo. The TCR originated in a person between 18 and 60 years old who received the Ad26.COV2.S COVID-19 vaccine or a placebo. The J gene is TRBJ2-7, the V gene TRBV27; D tentatively fits TRBD1 or TRBD2 (5 bases each). The CDR3 here is CARAGADEQYF. The CDR3 bases are TGTGCCAGGGCCGGGGCGGACGAGCAGTACTTC.